This is a list of T cell receptor beta chains from one sample in a study of blood T cell repertoires in COVID-19. Sequencing was performed with immunoSEQ multiplex PCR; in TCRdb, only in-frame clones are kept and a portion is missing. The sample has 140,000 or so clones, around 76% seen once; the top ten hold less than 4.5%. Sequencing was done on a sample of peripheral blood. The receptors stem from a man in his sixties with acute or convalescent COVID-19. The CDR3 runs from the conserved cysteine through the conserved F or W. D genes are given only for firm matches. Clone size is shown for a subset of rows, as once, few, many or a class of expanded clone.

>few|NA|TRBJ1-5|TRBV4-2
TGTGCCAGCAGCCAAGGAAGTGCGAGTCAGCCCCAGCATTTT
CASSQGSASQPQHF
>NA|TRBD1|TRBJ1-4|TRBV4-2
TGTGCCAGCAGCCACGGGACAGGTGGTGATGAAAAACTGTTTTTT
CASSHGTGGDEKLFF
>NA|NA|TRBJ2-3|TRBV27
TGTGCCAGCAGTTGGATAGGCGGAGCTAGCACAGATACGCAGTATTTT
CASSWIGGASTDTQYF
>few|NA|TRBJ2-7|TRBV11-2
TGTGCCAGCAGAACTCCAGGGCGATCAATTTACGAGCAGTACTTC
CASRTPGRSIYEQYF
>NA|TRBD1|TRBJ1-1|TRBV18
TGTGCCAGCTCACCCGGAGAGGGGGCGAACACTGAAGCTTTCTTT
CASSPGEGANTEAFF
>NA|NA|TRBJ1-1|TRBV9
TGTGCCAGCAGCGTAGGAGAATTTGTGAACACTGAAGCTTTCTTT
CASSVGEFVNTEAFF
>NA|NA|TRBJ2-4|TRBV5-1
TGCGCCAGCAGCCCCCCCTCTAGCGACATTCAGTACTTC
CASSPPSSDIQYF
>NA|TRBD1|TRBJ2-5|TRBV29-1
TGCAGCTCGAACAGGGGGTTCCAAGAGACCCAGTACTTC
CSSNRGFQETQYF
>NA|TRBD2|TRBJ2-2|TRBV4-1
TGCGCCAGCAGCCAAGATGCGGGAGGGAGCACCGGGGAGCTGTTTTTT
CASSQDAGGSTGELFF
>NA|NA|TRBJ1-2|TRBV25-1
TGTGCCAGCAGTGCCCAGGGGTATGGCTACACCTTC
CASSAQGYGYTF
>NA|NA|TRBJ2-1|TRBV3-1/TRBV3-2
TGTGCCAGCAGCGCTTCCAGGGGGGCATATGAGCAGTTCTTC
CASSASRGAYEQFF
>NA|TRBD1|TRBJ2-3|TRBV7-3
TGTGCCAGCAGCCCACAGGGGTTGGCAGATACGCAGTATTTT
CASSPQGLADTQYF
>NA|NA|TRBJ2-7|TRBV7-6
TGTGCCAGCAGCTTAGCGGTTCATCCGAGCTCCTACGAGCAGTACTTC
CASSLAVHPSSYEQYF
>NA|NA|TRBJ2-3|TRBV23-1
TGCGCCAGCGGGCCGGGAGAGAGGATTACAGATACGCAGTATTTT
CASGPGERITDTQYF
>NA|NA|TRBJ2-7|TRBV18
TGTGCCAGCTCACCACGGCGGGACGGAGGCGAGCAGTACTTC
CASSPRRDGGEQYF
>NA|NA|TRBJ2-7|TRBV5-5
TGTGCCAGCAGTGTACCCCCCGGGTACGAGCAGTACTTC
CASSVPPGYEQYF
>NA|NA|TRBJ2-7|TRBV27
TGTGCCAGCAGTTTAAACAGCCTCTACGAGCAGTACTTC
CASSLNSLYEQYF
>NA|NA|TRBJ2-7|TRBV12-3/TRBV12-4
TGTGCCAGCAGTTTGAGTGGGCTCTACGAGCAGTACTTC
CASSLSGLYEQYF
>NA|TRBD2|TRBJ2-3|TRBV7-2
TGTGCCAGCAGCCGGCGGGGGGGCGGCACAGATACGCAGTATTTT
CASSRRGGGTDTQYF
>once|TRBD2|TRBJ2-7|TRBV5-1
TGCGCCAGCAGCTTAGGGACTAGCTTCGAGCAGTACTTC
CASSLGTSFEQYF
>NA|NA|TRBJ1-5|TRBV19
TGTGCCAGTGCCGCGAGCTTCAACAATCAGCCCCAGCATTTT
CASAASFNNQPQHF
>NA|NA|TRBJ2-3|TRBV4-2
TGTGCCAGCAGCCAAGTTTCTTTATTAGCGGACACAGATACGCAGTATTTT
CASSQVSLLADTDTQYF
>NA|TRBD1|TRBJ1-2|TRBV28
TGTGCCAGCAGCACAGGGGGCAACTATGGCTACACCTTC
CASSTGGNYGYTF
>few|NA|TRBJ2-3|TRBV5-6
TGTGCCAGCAGCTTTTCAACTACGGATACGCAGTATTTT
CASSFSTTDTQYF
>once|TRBD2|TRBJ2-5|TRBV5-1
TGCGCCAGCAGCTTGGCGGGACTAGCGGGAATGGAGACCCAGTACTTC
CASSLAGLAGMETQYF
>NA|TRBD1|TRBJ1-1|TRBV4-1
TGCGCCAGCAGCCAAGATCCCGACAGGGCCGGCGACACTGAAGCTTTCTTT
CASSQDPDRAGDTEAFF
>NA|TRBD1|TRBJ1-5|TRBV6-5
TGTGCCAGCAGCCGGACAGGTGGAGGTCAGCCCCAGCATTTT
CASSRTGGGQPQHF
>NA|NA|TRBJ2-1|TRBV6-4
TGTGCCAGCAGTGAGACGGGAGATCGGAATGAGCAGTTCTTC
CASSETGDRNEQFF
>NA|TRBD1|TRBJ1-5|TRBV28
TGTGCCAGCAGTTCCTCCGGGACAGGGGATCAGCCCCAGCATTTT
CASSSSGTGDQPQHF
>NA|NA|TRBJ2-5|TRBV5-1
TGCGCCAGCAGCTTGGCTGCCCGCATCCTATTACAGGGCCCACGGGAGACCCAGTACTTC
CASSLAARILLQGPRETQYF
>NA|NA|TRBJ2-6|TRBV12-5
TGTGCTAGTGGTCCCGTGGGGACAGGGGCCAACGTCCTGACTTTC
CASGPVGTGANVLTF
>NA|TRBD2|TRBJ2-3|TRBV30
TGTGCCTGGAGTGTAGGATCAGCGGGAGGACCCGATACGCAGTATTTT
CAWSVGSAGGPDTQYF
>NA|NA|TRBJ1-1|TRBV20-1
TGCAGTGCTCTTGAGGGTACTGAAGCTTTCTTT
CSALEGTEAFF
>NA|TRBD2|TRBJ2-3|TRBV10-2
TGCGCCAGCGCGTCGGGGGGTAGCACAGATACGCAGTATTTT
CASASGGSTDTQYF
>NA|NA|TRBJ1-1|TRBV7-6
TGTGCCAGCAGCCTAATCCTGCAGGGGAACACTGAAGCTTTCTTT
CASSLILQGNTEAFF
>NA|TRBD2|TRBJ2-5|TRBV11-2
TGTGCCAGCAGCCAGGGACTAGCCAAAGAGACCCAGTACTTC
CASSQGLAKETQYF
>NA|TRBD2|TRBJ2-7|TRBV6-5
TGTGCCAGCAGCCGGACTAGCGGGGCACCCTACGAGCAGTACTTC
CASSRTSGAPYEQYF
>NA|TRBD2|TRBJ2-7|TRBV5-1
TGCGCCAGCAGCGGAGGACTAGGAGGCGGAAACTACGAGCAGTACTTC
CASSGGLGGGNYEQYF
>NA|TRBD1|TRBJ1-1|TRBV4-2
TGTGCCAGCAGCCAGGCAGGGGGCTACACTGAAGCTTTCTTT
CASSQAGGYTEAFF
>NA|NA|TRBJ1-5|TRBV2
TGTGCCAGCAGTGGGGAATACGGGGTTCAGCCCCAGCATTTT
CASSGEYGVQPQHF
>NA|NA|TRBJ2-1|TRBV11-3
TGTGCCAGCAGCTTAGATCGTGGCGGGGCCTATAGGGGAGAGCAGTTCTTC
CASSLDRGGAYRGEQFF
>NA|NA|TRBJ1-1|TRBV15
TGTGCCACCAGCAGAGAGGCAGGACGGGAGACTGAAGCTTTCTTT
CATSREAGRETEAFF
>NA|NA|TRBJ2-7|TRBV19
TGTGCCAGTAGTATAGATTTGTCTAGTTCGTACGAGCAGTACTTC
CASSIDLSSSYEQYF
>once|NA|TRBJ1-1|TRBV5-6
TGTGCCAGCAGTGACGCCCGAGGGTTCTACACTGAAGCTTTCTTT
CASSDARGFYTEAFF
>NA|NA|TRBJ1-1|TRBV5-8
TGTGCCAGCAGCATATTCAGGGATAACACTGAAGCTTTCTTT
CASSIFRDNTEAFF
>few|TRBD2|TRBJ2-7|TRBV6-2/TRBV6-3
TGTGCCAGCAGTTACTCGACTAGCGCTATATCCTACGAGCAGTACTTC
CASSYSTSAISYEQYF
>NA|NA|TRBJ1-1|TRBV28
TGTGCCAGCAGTGGGCCGAGGCAGGGGAGACAAGCTTTCTTT
CASSGPRQGRQAFF
>many|NA|TRBJ2-1|TRBV29-1
TGCAGCGTTGAAGGGGGGGAGGAGGATGAGCAGTTCTTC
CSVEGGEEDEQFF
>NA|NA|TRBJ2-3|TRBV7-3
TGTGCCAGCAGCTTAAAAGGGGGTAGCACAGATACGCAGTATTTT
CASSLKGGSTDTQYF
>NA|TRBD2|TRBJ2-1|TRBV10-1
TGCGCCAGCAGTACCGGTTTGTCCGGGACTAGCGGGAGGGTAAATGAGCAGTTCTTC
CASSTGLSGTSGRVNEQFF
>NA|NA|TRBJ2-7|TRBV10-2
TGCGCCAGCAGATCCGGGCAGGGGAACTACGAGCAGTACTTC
CASRSGQGNYEQYF
>NA|NA|TRBJ2-1|TRBV2
TGTGCCAGCAGTTACCGCGACAGGACTTGCCCGTTCTTC
CASSYRDRTCPFF
>NA|NA|TRBJ2-7|TRBV15
TGTGCCACCAGCCCCCAGTCGGGGACTGTAGCCGAGCAGTACTTC
CATSPQSGTVAEQYF
>few|NA|TRBJ2-5|TRBV5-6
TGTGCCAGCAGCTTGCTGTGGGGGCGGGAGACCCAGTACTTC
CASSLLWGRETQYF
>NA|NA|TRBJ2-7|TRBV28
TGTGCCAGCAGTTCGACCGAAGTACAGGGACGTCCATTC
CASSSTEVQGRPF
>once|TRBD1|TRBJ2-1|TRBV9
TGTGCCAGCAGCGCCGACAGGGTGAGCTCCTACAATGAGCAGTTCTTC
CASSADRVSSYNEQFF
>NA|NA|TRBJ2-6|TRBV6-5
TGTGCCAGCAGTTTATCATCGGTCTCTGGGGCCAACGTCCTGACTTTC
CASSLSSVSGANVLTF
>NA|NA|TRBJ1-5|TRBV5-1
TGCGCCAGCAGCTTGGAACAGGGAGGGAAACAGCCCCAGCATTTT
CASSLEQGGKQPQHF
>NA|NA|TRBJ1-5|TRBV6-5
TGTGCCAGCAGTTATCAAGACAGCCTTGGGCCCCAGCATTTT
CASSYQDSLGPQHF